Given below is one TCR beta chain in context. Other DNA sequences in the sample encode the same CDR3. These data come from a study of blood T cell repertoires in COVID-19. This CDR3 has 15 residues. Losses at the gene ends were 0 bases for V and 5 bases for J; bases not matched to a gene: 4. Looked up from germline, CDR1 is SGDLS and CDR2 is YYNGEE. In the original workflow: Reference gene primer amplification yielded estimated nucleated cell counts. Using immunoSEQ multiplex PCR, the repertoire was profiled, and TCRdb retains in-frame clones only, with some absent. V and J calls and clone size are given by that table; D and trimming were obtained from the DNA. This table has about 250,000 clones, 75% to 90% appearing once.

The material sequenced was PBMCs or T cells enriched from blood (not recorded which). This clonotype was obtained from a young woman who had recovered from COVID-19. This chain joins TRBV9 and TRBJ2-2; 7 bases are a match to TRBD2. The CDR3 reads CASSVEAGYTGELFF. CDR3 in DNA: TGTGCCAGCAGCGTAGAAGCGGGGTATACCGGGGAGCTGTTTTTT.